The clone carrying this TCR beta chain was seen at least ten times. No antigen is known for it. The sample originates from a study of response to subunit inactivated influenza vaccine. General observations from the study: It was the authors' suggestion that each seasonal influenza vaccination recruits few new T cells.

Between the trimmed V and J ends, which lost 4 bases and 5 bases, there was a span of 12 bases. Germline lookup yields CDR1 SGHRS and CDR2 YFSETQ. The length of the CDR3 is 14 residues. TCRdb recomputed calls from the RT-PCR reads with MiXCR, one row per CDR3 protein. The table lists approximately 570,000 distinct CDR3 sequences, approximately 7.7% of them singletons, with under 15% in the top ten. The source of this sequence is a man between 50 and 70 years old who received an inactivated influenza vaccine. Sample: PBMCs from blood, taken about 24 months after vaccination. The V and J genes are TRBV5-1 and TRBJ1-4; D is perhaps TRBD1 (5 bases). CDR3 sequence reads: CASSPGTGNEKLFF. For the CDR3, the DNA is TGCGCCAGCAGCCCCGGGACGGGAAATGAAAAACTGTTTTTT.